Listed here are 14 T cell receptor beta chains from one sample, sequenced in a study of early T cells in non-severe SARS-CoV-2 infection (dated by TCRdb to the early 2020s). The library was generated by 5' RACE. Sequencer: NextSeq 500. TCRdb trimmed public reads at Q25 via fastp, called clones via MiXCR and kept in-frame beta chains. Every entry covers one CDR3 protein and lists the most common genes and DNA from its rows. The sample table contains 75,000 to 80,000 distinct CDR3 sequences; only one count was recorded for approximately 11% of them. The leading ten clones occupy around 12% of the sample. This specimen was whole blood, taken at baseline. Every receptor here comes from an adult who was a healthcare worker with PCR-confirmed SARS-CoV-2 infection or an uninfected control (not recorded which).

The table lists this clonotype with a few counts. The chain uses TRBV5-5 and TRBJ1-4, with 7 bases matching TRBD1. Germline CDR1 and CDR2: SGHKS and YYEKEE (reference sequence). Trimming cost V 7 bases and J 7 bases; bases outside gene matches: 13. This CDR3 comprises 15 residues. The chain's CDR3 is CASSPLQGVGEKLFF. Here the CDR3 DNA reads TGTGCCAGCTCCCCCCTCCAGGGGGTGGGTGAAAAACTGTTTTTT.

In this sample, this clonotype turned up a few times. The V call is TRBV7-3, the J call TRBJ2-3, with 10 nucleotides matching TRBD2. This CDR3 has 19 residues. Per germline, CDR1 SGHTA and CDR2 FQGTGA. V was clipped by 4 bases and J by 0 bases; unmatched bases: 13. In DNA, the CDR3 is TGTGCCAGCAGCTCCAGGAGGACTAGCGGCTTAACAAGCACAGATACGCAGTATTTT. Translation gives CASSSRRTSGLTSTDTQYF. The full variable domain, completed using reference TRBV7-3 and TRBJ2-3, is GAGVSQTPSNKVTEKGKYVELRCDPISGHTALYWYRQSLGQGPEFLIYFQGTGAADDSGLPNDRFFAVRPEGSVSTLKIQRTERGDSAVYLCASSSRRTSGLTSTDTQYFGPGTRLTVL.

This clonotype occurred a few times. The chain joins TRBV12-3 or TRBV12-4 to TRBJ2-3; 7 bases line up with TRBD2. The trim removed 3 bases at V and 2 bases at J, leaving 8 bases unmatched. This CDR3 has 16 residues. The CDR3 DNA sequence: TGTGCCAGCAGTTTGGCTGGACTAGTAAACACAGATACGCAGTATTTT. Translation: CASSLAGLVNTDTQYF.

The V call is TRBV30, the J call TRBJ2-7; possibly TRBD1 for D (6 bases). The CDR3 spans 14 residues. The V end was cut by 3 bases, the J end by 3 bases, with 15 bases between. Germline values: CDR1 GTSNPN, CDR2 SVGIG (reference sequence). The CDR3 DNA is TGTGCCTGGAGGTCCGGGACAATCTTCTACGAGCAGTACTTC. Translation: CAWRSGTIFYEQYF.

The V and J genes are TRBV6-5 and TRBJ2-1, with D perhaps being TRBD1 or TRBD2 (5 bases each). There are 13 residues in the CDR3. CDR1 is MNHEY and CDR2 is SVGAGI in the germline V gene. The V end was cut by 6 bases, the J end by 5 bases, with 11 bases between. CDR3 amino acids: CASSQGPHNEQFF. CDR3 nucleotides: TGTGCCAGCAGCCAGGGACCGCACAATGAGCAGTTCTTC.

The chain employs TRBV7-2 and TRBJ1-4; the D is unclear. The germline CDR1 and CDR2 sequences are SGHTA and FQGNSA. V lost 1 base and J 8 bases, leaving 11 bases between the germline ends. The CDR3 totals 14 residues. The CDR3 reads CASSLELQTEKLFF. CDR3 DNA sequence: TGTGCCAGCAGCTTAGAGCTACAAACCGAAAAACTGTTTTTT.

This clonotype has a handful of counts. The V call is TRBV19, the J call TRBJ2-5; D might be TRBD1 (5 bases). Germline V lookup: CDR1 LNHDA, CDR2 SQIVND (reference sequence). V gave up 5 bases and J gave up 1 base, with 8 bases separating them. The CDR3 length is 13 residues. The CDR3 protein is CASSPGRQETQYF. DNA of the CDR3: TGTGCCAGTAGTCCAGGGCGCCAAGAGACCCAGTACTTC. Full variable domain (rest looked up from reference TRBV19 and TRBJ2-5): DGGITQSPKYLFRKEGQNVTLSCEQNLNHDAMYWYRQDPGQGLRLIYYSQIVNDFQKGDIAEGYSVSREKKESFPLTVTSAQKNPTAFYLCASSPGRQETQYFGPGTRLLVL.

The chain recombines TRBV6-5 with TRBJ2-2; a weak D match, TRBD2 (6 bases). Germline CDR1 is MNHEY and CDR2 is SVGAGI. This CDR3 is 16 amino acids long. V was cut by 2 bases and J by 4 bases, with 14 bases left in between. Here the CDR3 reads CASSYLRAGGTGELFF. CDR3 nucleotide sequence: TGTGCCAGCAGTTACCTCCGAGCCGGGGGCACCGGGGAGCTGTTTTTT.

With regard to this clonotype: Possible read error: a much larger clone is one base away. This chain uses TRBV6-5 with TRBJ2-3; TRBD2 matches 10 bases. The length of the CDR3 is 17 residues. Per the germline V gene, CDR1 is MNHEY and CDR2 is SVGAGI. V shed 6 bases and J 4 bases; nucleotides not matched to a gene: 13. CDR3 region: CASSPNRLAGSADTQYF. The CDR3 DNA is TGTGCCAGCAGCCCTAACAGACTAGCGGGTAGCGCAGATACGCAGTATTTT.

This clonotype showed up just once. V usage is TRBV5-1 and J usage is TRBJ2-1, with 7 bases fitting TRBD2. The CDR3 totals 13 residues. The germline gives CDR1 SGHRS, CDR2 YFSETQ. V was clipped by 0 bases and J by 10 bases; unmatched bases: 4. The CDR3 here is CASSLELAYEQFF. Here the CDR3 DNA reads TGCGCCAGCAGCTTGGAACTAGCGTACGAGCAGTTCTTC.

This clonotype has ten or more counts. The chain uses TRBV20-1 and TRBJ2-3; 7 bases match TRBD1. Per germline, CDR1 DFQATT and CDR2 SNEGSKA (reference sequence). The CDR3 is made up of 11 amino acids. J was trimmed by 6 bases and V by 3 bases; bases with no gene match: 0. The CDR3 sequence: CSASRGDTQYF. Written as DNA, the CDR3 is TGCAGTGCTAGCAGGGGGGATACGCAGTATTTT.

The chain couples TRBV29-1 to TRBJ1-3; a weak D match, TRBD1 (5 bases). From germline, CDR1 is SQVTM and CDR2 ANQGSEA. This CDR3 is built from 15 residues. Deletions cut 6 bases from V and 4 bases from J, with 19 bases between. CDR3 bases: TGCAGCGTGGGGGGTCTTCCCCAGACGGGAAACACCATATATTTT. Translated: CSVGGLPQTGNTIYF.

In its sample, this clonotype was seen many times. In nucleotides, the CDR3 is TGTGCCAGCAGCCATCGCAGTGGCACCGGGGAGCTGTTTTTT. It encodes CASSHRSGTGELFF. The chain is built from TRBV7-2 and TRBJ2-2; D remains ambiguous. Per germline, CDR1 SGHTA and CDR2 FQGNSA. This CDR3 contains 14 residues. Trimming removed 5 bases from V and 4 bases from J, with 11 bases in between. The full variable domain, rest sourced from reference TRBV7-2 and TRBJ2-2, is GAGVSQSPSNKVTEKGKDVELRCDPISGHTALYWYRQSLGQGLEFLIYFQGNSAPDKSGLPSDRFSAERTGGSVSTLTIQRTQQEDSAVYLCASSHRSGTGELFFGEGSRLTVL.

This chain uses TRBV29-1 with TRBJ1-2, with D perhaps matching TRBD1 (6 bases). Trimming took 7 bases from V and 6 from J, leaving 12 bases between them. There are 11 residues in the CDR3. Per the germline V gene, CDR1 is SQVTM and CDR2 is ANQGSEA. The CDR3: CSAQGGDGYTF. The CDR3 bases are TGCAGCGCACAGGGAGGGGATGGCTACACCTTC. Complete variable domain (other parts from reference TRBV29-1 and TRBJ1-2): SAVISQKPSRDICQRGTSLTIQCQVDSQVTMMFWYRQQPGQSLTLIATANQGSEATYESGFVIDKFPISRPNLTFSTLTVSNMSPEDSSIYLCSAQGGDGYTFGSGTRLTVV.